These 23 T cell receptor beta chains share one sample of origin, sequenced in a study of T cells expressing NK-cell markers. TCRdb reworked the 5' RACE reads into one entry per CDR3 protein, no DNA. The sample is made up of around 470,000 distinct CDR3 sequences, and the top ten hold approximately 1.5% of it. The sequencing sample was made of blood T cells: a sorted CD56 or NKG2C T cell subset, CD4+ or CD8+ T cells, or bulk PBMC T cells (not recorded which). Receptors were obtained from a woman aged 45-65 years in good health.

CDR3 sequence: CSALGQPDEQFF. The V gene is TRBV20-1, the J gene TRBJ2-1. This CDR3 has 12 residues. Germline CDR1 DFQATT, CDR2 SNEGSKA (reference sequence).

The rearrangement joins TRBV20-1 to TRBJ2-1; TCRdb names TRBD2, which stays unverified in the absence of DNA. The CDR3 length is 12 residues. Germline lookup yields CDR1 DFQATT and CDR2 SNEGSKA (reference sequence). The chain's CDR3 is CSASVPSNEQFF.

This chain links TRBV12-3 or TRBV12-4 with TRBJ1-4; TCRdb designates TRBD1, a call that cannot be tested without DNA. This CDR3 spans 14 amino acids. The CDR3 spells CASRGNAGPEKLFF.

This rearrangement joins TRBV3-1 to TRBJ2-1; the TRBD1 assignment by TCRdb is unverifiable without DNA. This CDR3 is built from 17 residues. Germline CDR1 LGHDT, CDR2 YNNKEL (reference sequence). CDR3 region: CASSQEGRGSSYNEQFF.

The chain has TRBV11-2 and TRBJ1-1; without DNA, the TCRdb call of TRBD1 cannot be checked. Per germline, CDR1 SGHAT and CDR2 FQNNGV. CDR3 length: 13 residues. CDR3 in amino acids: CASSFGTVSKAFF.

The chain has TRBV5-1 and TRBJ2-3; absent DNA, TCRdb's TRBD2 call cannot be checked. The CDR3 runs to 16 residues. Germline V gene data show CDR1 as SGHRS and CDR2 as YFSETQ. This chain's CDR3 is CASSLGASERTDTQYF.

This chain joins TRBV24-1 and TRBJ2-4; the D gene TCRdb calls, TRBD1, cannot be checked with no DNA. The germline V gene encodes CDR1 KGHDR and CDR2 SFDVKD. This CDR3 is 16 amino acids long. Here the CDR3 reads CATSDGTDLAKNIQYF.

CDR3 in amino acids: CASSWRAGGNYEQFF. The genes are TRBV19 and TRBJ2-1; TCRdb's D call of TRBD1 is untestable without DNA. The CDR3 loop spans 15 amino acids. Per the germline V gene, CDR1 is LNHDA and CDR2 is SQIVND (reference sequence).

The V and J genes are TRBV11-2 and TRBJ2-3; with no DNA, the TCRdb D assignment of TRBD1 cannot be verified. Germline loops: CDR1 SGHAT, CDR2 FQNNGV. The CDR3 loop spans 15 amino acids. CDR3 sequence: CASSLGTGGPDTQYF.

CDR3 sequence: CASSLGWVDYEQYF. J is TRBJ2-7 and V is TRBV5-5. CDR3 size: 14 residues. Germline CDR1 reads SGHKS; CDR2 reads YYEKEE (reference sequence).

The chain combines TRBV3-1 with TRBJ1-5; as DNA is missing, the TRBD1 call by TCRdb cannot be tested. This CDR3 contains 16 residues. Germline-derived CDR1 and CDR2 are LGHDT and YNNKEL (reference sequence). The CDR3 region is CASSQTSGQGGQPQHF.

CDR3 sequence: CAISEPSGNKDTQYF. The V gene is TRBV10-3, the J gene TRBJ2-3; no DNA is available, so the TRBD2 call from TCRdb remains unchecked. The germline gives CDR1 ENHRY, CDR2 SYGVKD. CDR3 length: 15 residues.

The chain has TRBV6-4 and TRBJ2-1. The germline V gene has CDR1 MRHNA and CDR2 SNTAGT. CDR3 length: 15 residues. The CDR3 sequence: CASSDSGHPYNEQFF.

This sequence joins TRBV19 and TRBJ2-1; no DNA is available, so the TRBD2 call from TCRdb remains unchecked. This CDR3 is built from 13 residues. Germline V CDR1 and CDR2: LNHDA, SQIVND (reference sequence). The CDR3 reads CASSKAVAGAVFF.

This chain links TRBV24-1 with TRBJ1-2; the D gene TCRdb calls, TRBD1, cannot be checked with no DNA. There are 14 residues in the CDR3. Germline assignment: CDR1 KGHDR and CDR2 SFDVKD. CDR3 protein: CATSDLRGNYGYTF.

This sequence joins TRBV3-1 and TRBJ2-3; with no DNA, the TCRdb D assignment of TRBD2 cannot be verified. CDR3 length: 18 amino acids. Germline assignment: CDR1 LGHDT and CDR2 YNNKEL (reference sequence). The chain's CDR3 is CASSRLRGGTSRTDTQYF.

This chain links TRBV4-1 with TRBJ1-5; TCRdb's D call, TRBD1, is unchecked because there is no DNA. Germline CDR1 and CDR2: MGHRA and YSYEKL. The CDR3 length is 16 residues. The CDR3 sequence: CASSHGTGGGNQPQHF.

The rearrangement joins TRBV5-1 to TRBJ2-3. CDR1 is SGHRS and CDR2 is YFSETQ in the germline V gene. This CDR3 has 15 residues. The CDR3 loop reads CASSFDGSGTDTQYF.

This chain's CDR3 is CASSALWGETQYF. The V call is TRBV5-1, the J call TRBJ2-5; without DNA, the TCRdb call of TRBD1 cannot be checked. The CDR3 is 13 amino acids. Germline CDR1 and CDR2: SGHRS and YFSETQ. Full variable domain (rest looked up from reference TRBV5-1 and TRBJ2-5): KAGVTQTPRYLIKTRGQQVTLSCSPISGHRSVSWYQQTPGQGLQFLFEYFSETQRNKGNFPGRFSGRQFSNSRSEMNVSTLELGDSALYLCASSALWGETQYFGPGTRLLVL.

This chain uses TRBV11-3 with TRBJ2-3. The CDR3 is 15 amino acids. Germline CDR1 SGHNT, CDR2 YENEEA. This CDR3 is CASSLEDASTDTQYF.

The chain joins TRBV9 to TRBJ1-2. The CDR3 loop spans 11 amino acids. CDR1 and CDR2 (germline): SGDLS, YYNGEE. CDR3 in amino acids: CASGTDGGYTF.

The V gene is TRBV20-1, the J gene TRBJ1-2; TCRdb designates TRBD1, a call that cannot be tested without DNA. CDR3 length: 14 amino acids. Germline V gene data show CDR1 as DFQATT and CDR2 as SNEGSKA (reference sequence). CDR3: CSATYGQAFYGYTF.

V and J are TRBV29-1 and TRBJ1-1. The length of the CDR3 is 11 residues. In germline, CDR1 is SQVTM, CDR2 ANQGSEA. This CDR3 is CSGERNTEAFF.